Many counts were recorded for the clone carrying this T cell receptor (beta chain). Its matching antigen is unknown. These data belong to a study of CD8 T cells in ankylosing spondylitis. Regarding the study as a whole: In ankylosing spondylitis blood, a motif of eight highly homologous TCR beta variants appeared characteristic.

TCRdb called the 5' RACE reads again in MiXCR, with one record for every CDR3 protein. This table has around 130,000 distinct CDR3 sequences, about 6.5% appearing once. This CDR3 is built from 16 residues. The germline CDR1 and CDR2 sequences are LGHDT and YNNKEL (reference sequence). Losses at the gene ends were 1 base for V and 1 base for J; bases not matched to a gene: 2. The receptor comes from a male donor with ankylosing spondylitis or in good health (not recorded which). Sequencing used blood, either unsorted or a sorted T cell fraction (not recorded which). The chain carries TRBV3-1 and TRBJ2-7, with 12 nucleotides matching TRBD2. The CDR3 sequence is CASSQGLAGASYEQYF. The CDR3 DNA follows: TGTGCCAGCAGCCAAGGACTAGCGGGAGCTTCCTACGAGCAGTACTTC.